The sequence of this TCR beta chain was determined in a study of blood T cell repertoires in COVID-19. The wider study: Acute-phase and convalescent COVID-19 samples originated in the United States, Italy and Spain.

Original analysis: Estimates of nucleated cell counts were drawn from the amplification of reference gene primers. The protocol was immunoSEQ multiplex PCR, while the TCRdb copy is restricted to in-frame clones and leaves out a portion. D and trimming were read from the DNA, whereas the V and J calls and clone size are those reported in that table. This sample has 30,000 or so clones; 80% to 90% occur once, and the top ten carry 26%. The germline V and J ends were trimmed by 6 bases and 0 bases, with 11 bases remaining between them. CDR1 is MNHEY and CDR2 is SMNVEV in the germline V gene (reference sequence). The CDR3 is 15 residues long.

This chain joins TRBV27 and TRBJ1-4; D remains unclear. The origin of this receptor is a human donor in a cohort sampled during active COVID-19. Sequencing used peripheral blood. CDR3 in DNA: TGTGCCAGCAGGGGCCGTTTCACAACTAATGAAAAACTGTTTTTT. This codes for CASRGRFTTNEKLFF.